One and the same sample provided the 5 T cell receptor beta chains below, sequenced in a study of shared clonotypes between healthy human individuals. Libraries were prepared by immunoSEQ multiplex PCR; TCRdb keeps only in-frame clonotypes and omits some of them. The repertoire holds 550,000 to 700,000 clones, with around four fifths as singletons. The sample comprised memory CD4+ T cells sorted from blood. Subset of the sample: CD45RA-negative fraction. The source of these receptors is a woman younger than 45 in good health.

This chain uses TRBV2 with TRBJ1-4; D unresolved. The CDR3 loop spans 17 amino acids. V lost 6 bases and J 4 bases, leaving 21 bases between the germline ends. Germline loops: CDR1 SNHLY, CDR2 FYNNEI. The CDR3 coding sequence is TGTGCCAGCAGGCATCCTTCGGGTTGGGGAATTAATGAAAAACTGTTTTTT. It translates to CASRHPSGWGINEKLFF.

V and J are TRBV10-3 and TRBJ2-1; a weak D match, TRBD2 (5 bases). CDR1 is ENHRY and CDR2 is SYGVKD in the germline V gene. V was trimmed by 4 bases and J by 3 bases, leaving 7 bases between them. The CDR3 runs 13 residues. In nucleotides, the CDR3 is TGTGCCATCAGTGCCGGGGACTACAATGAGCAGTTCTTC. Amino acid sequence: CAISAGDYNEQFF.

The genes are TRBV5-8 and TRBJ1-1, with D uncertain. Germline V gene sequence: CDR1 SGHTS, CDR2 YDEGEE. The CDR3 has 15 amino acids. V lost 0 bases and J 0 bases, leaving 9 bases between the germline ends. The CDR3 protein is CASSLVVSMNTEAFF. For the CDR3, the DNA is TGTGCCAGCAGCTTGGTAGTCAGCATGAACACTGAAGCTTTCTTT.

The genes are TRBV5-4 and TRBJ2-2, with D possibly being TRBD1 (5 bases). Germline lookup yields CDR1 SGHNT and CDR2 YYREEE (reference sequence). The CDR3 consists of 15 residues. V lost 4 bases and J 1 base, leaving 11 bases between the germline ends. The CDR3 coding sequence is TGTGCCAGCAGCGTTGACAGCTTGAACACCGGGGAGCTGTTTTTT. Its protein product is CASSVDSLNTGELFF.

The chain has TRBV27 and TRBJ2-2; maybe TRBD2 (5 bases). Trimming removed 3 bases at V and 6 bases at J, with 14 bases between. This CDR3 has 15 residues. Germline lookup yields CDR1 MNHEY and CDR2 SMNVEV (reference sequence). The CDR3 coding sequence is TGTGCCAGCAGTTTCTCCCTAGGAGGATCCGGGGAGCTGTTTTTT. This translates into CASSFSLGGSGELFF.